This TCR beta chain is drawn from a study of identical twins. The study's findings and limits: Models, which agreed with sharing between unrelated individuals, nonetheless underestimated the out-of-frame TCR alpha sharing seen in monozygotic twins.

Template switching added a universal primer site, and cDNA bore unique molecular identifiers. TCRdb called the 5' RACE reads again in MiXCR, with one record for every CDR3 protein. The sample has about 240,000 distinct CDR3 sequences; approximately 10% are singletons. Germline V lookup: CDR1 SGHRS, CDR2 YFSETQ. Trimming pared 6 bases from V and 0 bases from J, leaving 13 bases between. The length of the CDR3 is 15 residues. This clonotype was picked up many times. What it binds is not known. Healthy Caucasians supplied all donations. The sample comprised memory T cells sorted from blood. The chain joins TRBV5-1 to TRBJ1-3; no firm D call. The sequence came from a man between 45 and 60 years old in good health. The CDR3 region has the DNA TGCGCCAGCAAAGGCAGCGAAATCTCTGGAAACACCATATATTTT. The encoded protein is CASKGSEISGNTIYF.